This T cell receptor (beta chain) was retrieved from a study of blood T cell repertoires in COVID-19. Whole-study context: In each case, the material was cDNA or gDNA derived from T cells, B-cell-depleted T cells, or PBMCs.

TCRdb's table, derived via immunoSEQ multiplex PCR, lists solely in-frame clones and lacks some. The table has fewer than 200,000 clones, about 85% seen once. Between the trimmed V and J ends, which lost 2 bases and 3 bases, there was a span of 29 bases. The CDR3 covers 20 residues. Germline V gene data show CDR1 as SGHRS and CDR2 as YFSETQ. The sample was peripheral blood. This receptor was identified in a woman older than 75 with COVID-19, enrolled during active disease. The V gene is TRBV5-1, the J gene TRBJ1-1, with D tentatively TRBD1 (5 bases). The CDR3 loop reads CASSLRPLGGESLWDTEAFF. As DNA, the CDR3 is TGCGCCAGCAGCTTAAGACCCCTTGGAGGGGAATCCCTCTGGGACACTGAAGCTTTCTTT.